This T cell receptor (beta chain) was observed in a study of graft-versus-host responses after intestinal transplantation. This clone occurred once. Per germline, CDR1 SGHRS and CDR2 YFSETQ. The V gene lost 5 bases and the J gene lost 1 base, with 12 bases spanning the gap. The CDR3 covers 15 residues. Sequenced by immunoSEQ multiplex PCR; TCRdb stores in-frame clones only, minus some. Counted here are tens of thousands of clones, roughly 94% occurring once; the ten biggest clones make up 1.6%. The sample in question was PBMCs, obtained around 330 days after intestinal transplant. V is TRBV5-1 and J is TRBJ2-2; weak D call: TRBD1 (5 bases). The sequence was obtained from a human patient who received an intestinal transplant, so some T cells may come from the graft donor. In DNA form, the CDR3 reads TGCGCCAGCAGTCTTAGACAGTGGAACACCGGGGAGCTGTTTTTT. Encoded protein: CASSLRQWNTGELFF.